Here is one T cell receptor beta chain with its context. This CDR3 is 12 amino acids long. Germline assignment: CDR1 SEHNR and CDR2 FQNEAQ (reference sequence). J lost 5 bases, V lost 4 bases, and 2 bases had no gene match. TCRdb keeps only in-frame clones here, not all; method: immunoSEQ multiplex PCR. The sample consists of roughly 250,000 clones, approximately 86% of them appearing once. This sample is part of a study of blood T cell repertoires in COVID-19. Material: peripheral blood. The chain joins TRBV7-9 to TRBJ2-7, with TRBD1 identical over 7 bases. The sequence derives from a woman aged 25 to 45 with acute or convalescent COVID-19. The CDR3: CASSSGQNEQYF. The CDR3 DNA reads TGTGCCAGCAGCTCGGGACAGAACGAGCAGTACTTC.